The following is a T cell receptor (beta chain) sequence with its context. Germline values: CDR1 MNHNY, CDR2 SVGAGI (reference sequence). V lost 4 bases and J 7 bases, leaving 20 bases between the germline ends. This CDR3 is 16 amino acids long. This sample stems from a study of T cell changes during pregnancy in multiple sclerosis. TCRdb's copy holds only in-frame clones and misses some; the assay was immunoSEQ multiplex PCR. Altogether about 51,000 clones are present, 85% to 95% being singletons, with the ten largest covering under 0.85%. The sequence was obtained from a female donor with multiple sclerosis, enrolled in a pregnancy study. The material was CD4+ T cells from peripheral blood mononuclear cells, obtained in the third trimester of pregnancy. V is TRBV6-6 and J is TRBJ1-5; D unresolved. The CDR3 nucleotides are TGTGCCAGCAGTTCGCTTGAGACCAGAGGTAGGCAGCCCCAGCATTTT. Its translation: CASSSLETRGRQPQHF.